This entry lists 10 T cell receptor beta chains sequenced from one sample in a study of human T cells and chemical hapten exposure (dated by TCRdb to about 2021). What this sample's time point label stands for: pre-sensitization, week 0. What the treatment or condition label conveys for this sample: therapeutic diphenylcyclopropenone sensitization with weekly scalp DPC. Libraries were constructed by RACE. The sequencing machine was a NextSeq 500. The raw public data were reprocessed by TCRdb itself: fastp quality trimming at Q25, MiXCR clonotype calling, in-frame beta chains only. CDR3 protein duplicates are merged, each entry listing the most common genes and DNA. The sample has around 260,000 distinct CDR3 sequences on record, 7.5% to 9% of them singletons. Of the sample, over 2% is held by the ten largest clones. The source material was whole blood, sampled in connection with sensitization to the hapten diphenylcyclopropenone (DPC). The receptors here all came from a woman between 40 and 55 years old with alopecia areata. Some clones in this sample may be carry-over from other donors' samples.

The chain has TRBV12-3 or TRBV12-4 and TRBJ1-2; D may be TRBD1 (6 bases). V lost 6 bases, J lost 8 bases, and 10 bases lay in between. This CDR3 has 11 residues. The CDR3 DNA follows: TGTGCCAGCAGGGACAGAGGAGGCTACACCTTC. Translated, it gives CASRDRGGYTF.

The chain is built from TRBV20-1 and TRBJ2-1; 9 bases line up with TRBD2. V lost 6 bases and J lost 2; bases outside the gene matches: 5. Per the germline V gene, CDR1 is DFQATT and CDR2 is SNEGSKA (reference sequence). CDR3 size: 14 residues. The CDR3 reads CSALSGSPYNEQFF. The CDR3 nucleotides read TGCAGTGCCCTTAGCGGGAGTCCCTACAATGAGCAGTTCTTC.

This clonotype has more than one count but fewer than ten. The CDR3 DNA follows: TGTGCCAGCAGCTTGGAAGGACAGGGGGCGTATGGCTACACCTTC. Translation: CASSLEGQGAYGYTF. This chain links TRBV5-5 with TRBJ1-2, with 11 nucleotides matching TRBD1. The ends lost 0 bases at V and 5 bases at J; junction bases unmatched: 3. CDR1 and CDR2 (germline): SGHKS, YYEKEE (reference sequence). The CDR3 is 15 residues long.

This clonotype was recorded many times. This chain connects TRBV2 to TRBJ1-3; D unresolved. CDR1 and CDR2 from the germline V gene are SNHLY and FYNNEI. This CDR3 spans 12 amino acids. Trimming stripped 2 bases from V and 3 bases from J, with 2 bases between. CDR3 protein: CASSENGNTIYF. CDR3 in DNA: TGTGCCAGCAGTGAAAATGGAAACACCATATATTTT.

This clonotype occurred a few times. The chain couples TRBV6-5 to TRBJ2-7; 7 nucleotides align to TRBD2. Germline V gene data show CDR1 as MNHEY and CDR2 as SVGAGI. After removal of 6 bases from V and 6 bases from J, the junction contained 2 bases not matched to a gene. This CDR3 is built from 11 residues. The CDR3, as DNA: TGTGCCAGCAGATGGGGGGGCGAGCAGTACTTC. Protein: CASRWGGEQYF.

This clonotype was detected only a few times. V usage is TRBV4-1 and J usage is TRBJ2-7, with 7 bases identical to TRBD2. This CDR3 has 14 amino acids. V trimming: 4 bases; J trimming: 2 bases; junction bases outside the gene matches: 5. The V gene's germline CDR1 is MGHRA and CDR2 YSYEKL. CDR3 bases: TGCGCCAGCAGCCCGAGGCGGGGGACCTACGAGCAGTACTTC. Residues: CASSPRRGTYEQYF.

This clonotype was counted many times. V and J are TRBV9 and TRBJ2-1; TRBD2 aligns across 13 bases. CDR1 is SGDLS and CDR2 is YYNGEE in the germline V gene. The V gene end was trimmed by 0 bases and the J gene end by 10 bases; junction bases not matched to a gene: 7. This CDR3 contains 16 residues. The CDR3 region is CASSVDTSGGAREQFF. In DNA, the CDR3 is TGTGCCAGCAGCGTAGATACTAGCGGGGGGGCCCGGGAGCAGTTCTTC.

This clonotype came up many times. The rearrangement uses TRBV20-1 and TRBJ1-3; D is ambiguous. This CDR3 spans 15 amino acids. The germline gives CDR1 DFQATT, CDR2 SNEGSKA (reference sequence). With 0 bases removed from V and 6 bases from J, the gap between germline ends came to 15 bases. This CDR3 reads CSARDLGAESNTIYF. CDR3 sequence (DNA): TGCAGTGCTAGAGATTTAGGCGCTGAATCAAACACCATATATTTT.

This clonotype appeared a few times. This chain connects TRBV18 to TRBJ1-1, with 7 positions matching TRBD1. The CDR3 runs 12 residues. Germline V gives CDR1 KGHSH, CDR2 LQKENI. V shed 6 bases, J shed 7 bases, and the junction held 5 bases outside the gene matches. CDR3 bases: TGTGCCAGCTCCCGTGGACAGGATGAAGCTTTCTTT. Translation gives CASSRGQDEAFF.

The chain uses TRBV6-5 and TRBJ2-7; 10 bases map to TRBD2. This CDR3 spans 18 amino acids. The trim removed 6 bases at V and 6 bases at J, leaving 20 bases unmatched. CDR1 is MNHEY, CDR2 SVGAGI, per germline. Here the CDR3 DNA reads TGTGCCAGCAGACGAAGACCCTACGCCCTAGCGGGAGAGGGCGAGCAGTACTTC. This codes for CASRRRPYALAGEGEQYF.